This T cell receptor beta chain was observed in a study of blood T cell repertoires in COVID-19. About the research overall: PBMCs, B-cell-depleted T cells, or T cells were the source of the cDNA or gDNA that made up the material.

The CDR3 contains 15 residues. Per germline, CDR1 SGDLS and CDR2 YYNGEE. V was shortened by 9 bases and J by 2 bases, with 17 bases between the two germline ends. Clones were sequenced by immunoSEQ multiplex PCR, and TCRdb holds only the in-frame ones, with some missing. The sample yields tens of thousands of clones, roughly 86% seen once. This chain uses TRBV9 with TRBJ2-2; tentative D call: TRBD2 (6 bases). What was sequenced was peripheral blood. This TCR came from a woman aged 60-75 years with acute or convalescent COVID-19. DNA for the CDR3: TGTGCCACGGGCCGGCGCGGGATCAACACCGGGGAGCTGTTTTTT. Translated: CATGRRGINTGELFF.